This passage covers 21 T cell receptor beta chains from one sample sequenced in a study of spatial heterogeneity in lung cancer. TCRdb redid the calling of the 5' RACE reads with MiXCR, one entry per CDR3 protein. This table has over 95,000 distinct CDR3 sequences, 10% to 12% appearing once. Time point in this sample: blood at routine non-recurrence follow-up after resection. Sequenced here: PBMCs, sampled at follow-up. The receptors originated from a female donor with early-stage non-small cell lung cancer.

This clonotype has ten or more counts. The genes are TRBV7-2 and TRBJ2-3; TRBD2 agrees at 14 bases. Germline assignment: CDR1 SGHTA and CDR2 FQGNSA. V lost 5 bases to trimming and J lost 6 bases; unmatched junction nucleotides: 13. The CDR3 consists of 18 residues. The CDR3 is CASSRLPRLAGGPDTQYF. CDR3 nucleotides: TGTGCCAGCAGCCGACTCCCCCGACTAGCGGGAGGGCCGGATACGCAGTATTTT.

The sample holds a few counts of this clonotype. The chain carries TRBV11-2 and TRBJ2-2; 8 positions agree with TRBD2. After removal of 5 bases from V and 4 bases from J, the junction contained 9 bases not matched to a gene. The CDR3 runs to 16 residues. In germline, CDR1 is SGHAT, CDR2 FQNNGV. CDR3 DNA: TGTGCCAGCAGCCCCTTGCGGGGGGCTCTCACCGGGGAGCTGTTTTTT. Protein sequence: CASSPLRGALTGELFF.

The chain joins TRBV14 to TRBJ2-2, with TRBD2 matching 10 bases. V was clipped by 0 bases and J by 5 bases; unmatched bases: 6. The germline V gene has CDR1 SGHDN and CDR2 FVKESK. The CDR3 consists of 17 residues. The CDR3, as DNA: TGTGCCAGCAGCCAAGATTCACTAGCGGGAAGGACCGGGGAGCTGTTTTTT. It yields the protein CASSQDSLAGRTGELFF.

This clonotype was picked up many times. The rearrangement joins TRBV30 to TRBJ2-6; D not resolved. Trimming took 0 bases from V and 12 from J, leaving 12 bases between them. The CDR3 runs to 13 residues. Germline V gene sequence: CDR1 GTSNPN, CDR2 SVGIG (reference sequence). The CDR3 DNA follows: TGTGCCTGGAGTGTGTATCAAAGCACCGTCCTGACTTTC. Its protein product is CAWSVYQSTVLTF.

This clonotype was found a few times. The chain couples TRBV20-1 to TRBJ1-1; D unresolved. Trimming shortened V by 3 bases and J by 5 bases, and 16 bases separated the two germline ends. The CDR3 covers 14 residues. Germline V gene sequence: CDR1 DFQATT, CDR2 SNEGSKA (reference sequence). CDR3 amino acids: CSARRGVGITEAFF. CDR3 bases: TGCAGTGCTAGGCGGGGAGTTGGGATAACTGAAGCTTTCTTT.

This clonotype was counted ten times or more. V and J are TRBV20-1 and TRBJ1-1, with a weak D call TRBD1 (6 bases). Per germline, CDR1 DFQATT and CDR2 SNEGSKA (reference sequence). CDR3 length: 13 residues. Trimming removed 6 bases at V and 1 base at J, with 12 bases between. The DNA for the CDR3 is TGCAGTGCACCGGGACACGCGAACACTGAAGCTTTCTTT. This gives the protein CSAPGHANTEAFF.

The chain links TRBV20-1 to TRBJ2-3; D is possibly TRBD1 or TRBD2 (5 bases each). Per the germline V gene, CDR1 is DFQATT and CDR2 is SNEGSKA (reference sequence). CDR3 length equals 17 residues. Trimming stripped 0 bases from V and 6 bases from J, with 22 bases between. DNA of the CDR3: TGCAGTGCTAGAGATACGGCCCGGGACCCCTGGGCGGATACGCAGTATTTT. It specifies CSARDTARDPWADTQYF.

In its sample, this clonotype was seen many times. The chain couples TRBV3-1 to TRBJ2-7, with 7 bases matching TRBD2. CDR1 and CDR2 from the germline V gene are LGHDT and YNNKEL (reference sequence). The CDR3 loop spans 14 amino acids. V lost 2 bases, J lost 2 bases, and 3 bases stayed unmatched. CDR3 amino acids: CASSQTSATYEQYF. CDR3 DNA sequence: TGTGCCAGCAGCCAAACTAGCGCTACCTACGAGCAGTACTTC.

In this sample, this clonotype turned up a few times. The J gene is TRBJ2-3, the V gene TRBV11-2; D is unresolved. This CDR3 has 17 amino acids. The V and J ends lost 1 base and 0 bases respectively, with 14 bases between them. The germline gives CDR1 SGHAT, CDR2 FQNNGV. The CDR3 bases are TGTGCCAGCAGCTTAGGCCAAGGTCTAGGTAGCACAGATACGCAGTATTTT. Translated: CASSLGQGLGSTDTQYF.

This clonotype was observed a handful of times. This chain uses TRBV20-1 with TRBJ2-5, with a weak D call TRBD2 (6 bases). This CDR3 is 11 amino acids long. Germline lookup yields CDR1 DFQATT and CDR2 SNEGSKA (reference sequence). Trimming took 2 bases from V and 5 from J, leaving 6 bases between them. CDR3 DNA sequence: TGCAGTGCTAGACTAGCGGAGACCCAGTACTTC. The encoded protein is CSARLAETQYF.

In this sample, this clonotype turned up a few times. V and J are TRBV27 and TRBJ1-1; TRBD1 matches at 7 bases. Looked up from germline, CDR1 is MNHEY and CDR2 is SMNVEV (reference sequence). CDR3 length equals 15 residues. V lost 5 bases, J lost 2 bases, and 8 bases stayed unmatched. DNA of the CDR3: TGTGCCAGCAGTAAAACAGGGGTTCACAACACTGAAGCTTTCTTT. Translation: CASSKTGVHNTEAFF.

This clonotype was seen a few times. This chain connects TRBV12-3 or TRBV12-4 to TRBJ2-5; the D call may be TRBD1 or TRBD2 (5 bases each). This CDR3 region has 17 residues. V lost 5 bases and J lost 3, with 22 bases in between. Here the CDR3 DNA reads TGTGCCAGCAGTCCCATCAACCCGGGACCCCAGAAAGAGACCCAGTACTTC. This codes for CASSPINPGPQKETQYF.

There are many counts of this clonotype. This chain links TRBV7-2 with TRBJ1-2; TRBD1 agrees at 7 bases. J lost 4 bases, V lost 5 bases, and 10 bases had no gene match. The germline V gene encodes CDR1 SGHTA and CDR2 FQGNSA. This CDR3 contains 15 residues. The CDR3 loop is CASSTQGLVPYGYTF. CDR3 nucleotides: TGTGCCAGCAGCACACAGGGGTTGGTCCCCTATGGCTACACCTTC.

This clonotype was detected many times. J is TRBJ1-1 and V is TRBV7-6, with D maybe TRBD1 (5 bases). With 0 bases removed from V and 3 bases from J, the gap between germline ends came to 17 bases. The CDR3 sequence is 17 residues long. The germline V gene encodes CDR1 SGHVS and CDR2 FNYEAQ. The CDR3 protein is CASSLAGRGPWDTEAFF. The CDR3 DNA follows: TGTGCCAGCAGCTTAGCGGGGAGGGGTCCTTGGGACACTGAAGCTTTCTTT.

This clonotype has at least ten counts. CDR3 in DNA: TGTGCCAGCAGTTCTCGGACAGGGTCCAATCAGCCCCAGCATTTT. This translates into CASSSRTGSNQPQHF. V gene TRBV12-3 or TRBV12-4 combines with J gene TRBJ1-5; TRBD1 matches 8 bases. The CDR3 spans 15 residues. The J segment lost 3 bases and the V segment lost 4 bases, leaving 5 bases of the junction unmatched.

V and J are TRBV27 and TRBJ1-6; 10 bases are a match to TRBD1. CDR3 length: 19 amino acids. With 5 bases clipped from V and 7 bases from J, the junction kept 17 bases outside the gene matches. CDR1 is MNHEY, CDR2 SMNVEV, per germline (reference sequence). CDR3 bases: TGTGCCAGCAGTCCAACGCCACCGGGACAGGGGTACGAAAATTCACCCCTCCACTTT. Translating it yields CASSPTPPGQGYENSPLHF.

This clonotype has more than one count but fewer than ten. The chain employs TRBV5-6 and TRBJ2-2, with a weak D call TRBD1 (5 bases). The CDR3 loop spans 15 amino acids. CDR1 SGHDT and CDR2 YYEEEE come from the germline V gene. The V end lost 0 bases, the J end lost 4 bases, and 10 bases lay between the germline ends. CDR3 DNA: TGTGCCAGCAGCTTGGGACAGATCAGCACCGGGGAGCTGTTTTTT. This encodes CASSLGQISTGELFF. The full variable domain, completed using reference TRBV5-6 and TRBJ2-2, is DAGVTQSPTHLIKTRGQQVTLRCSPKSGHDTVSWYQQALGQGPQFIFQYYEEEERQRGNFPDRFSGHQFPNYSSELNVNALLLGDSALYLCASSLGQISTGELFFGEGSRLTVL.

The chain links TRBV7-8 to TRBJ2-1; D ambiguous. This CDR3 has 15 amino acids. CDR1 and CDR2 (germline): SGHVS, FQNEAQ. V was cut by 7 bases and J by 0 bases, with 13 bases left in between. DNA of the CDR3: TGTGCCAGCACCTCCCGGCGCTTCTCCTACAATGAGCAGTTCTTC. Amino acid sequence: CASTSRRFSYNEQFF.

This chain links TRBV20-1 with TRBJ2-1; 7 nucleotides align to TRBD2. CDR1 is DFQATT and CDR2 is SNEGSKA in the germline V gene (reference sequence). V lost 2 bases to trimming and J lost 2 bases; unmatched junction nucleotides: 3. CDR3 length: 14 amino acids. CDR3 sequence: CSARPSGPYNEQFF. CDR3 DNA sequence: TGCAGTGCTAGACCTAGCGGCCCCTACAATGAGCAGTTCTTC.

This clonotype was seen a few times. CDR3 protein: CASSPWGRNYEQYF. CDR3 DNA: TGTGCCAGCAGCCCGTGGGGGAGGAACTACGAGCAGTACTTC. V gene TRBV6-2 or TRBV6-3 combines with J gene TRBJ2-7; perhaps TRBD2 as D (6 bases). The V gene's germline CDR1 is MNHEY and CDR2 SVGEGT. V lost 6 bases, J lost 3 bases, and 15 bases lay in between. The CDR3 totals 14 residues.

The rearrangement joins TRBV15 to TRBJ2-5; D possibly corresponds to TRBD2 (6 bases). V lost 8 bases, J lost 5 bases, and 24 bases lay in between. This CDR3 is 16 amino acids long. Germline V gene lookup returns CDR1 LNHNV and CDR2 YYDKDF (reference sequence). In nucleotides, the CDR3 is TGTGCCACCGCTGTAGGAGGGCCCACTTTTGGGGAGACCCAGTACTTC. Protein product: CATAVGGPTFGETQYF.